The subject of this entry is one T cell receptor beta chain. The target antigen is unknown. The data originate from a study of regulatory T cells in long-lasting Graves disease. For TCR beta, libraries came from iRepertoire HTBI primers and Arm-PCR of CDR3 regions. One entry per CDR3 protein results from TCRdb running MiXCR on the multiplex PCR reads. Among some 470,000 distinct CDR3 sequences listed, roughly a fifth were seen once. The study's findings and limits: There were preferences for TRBV28, TRBJ1-2 and TRBJ2-5 in persistent disease. The researchers studied only peripheral blood, not thyroid tissue.

The V end lost 0 bases, the J end lost 4 bases, and 16 bases lay between the germline ends. CDR3 length: 16 amino acids. Germline-derived CDR1 and CDR2 are SGDLS and YYNGEE. Time point reported: persistent/refractory GD, antithyroid drugs over 5 years with positive TRAb. After RNA was extracted from PBMCs, the TCR library was made from it. The chain employs TRBV9 and TRBJ1-2, with a weak D call TRBD1 (6 bases). The sequence was obtained from a female donor with Graves disease. Here the sequenced sample was peripheral blood mononuclear cells (PBMCs), taken when the disease was refractory, from a patient treated with antithyroid drugs. The CDR3 loop is CASSVGAPTGRYGYTF. The CDR3 DNA follows: TGTGCCAGCAGCGTAGGAGCCCCGACAGGACGCTATGGCTACACCTTC.